This T cell receptor (beta chain) was found in a study of T cell responses to AZD1222 COVID-19 vaccine. This CDR3 has 14 residues. Trimming pared 5 bases from V and 4 bases from J, leaving 16 bases between. The germline V gene encodes CDR1 SGHRS and CDR2 YFSETQ. Measured with immunoSEQ multiplex PCR; TCRdb has only the in-frame clones, and not every one. The table shows under 200,000 clones, with more than 85% occurring only once. The rearrangement uses TRBV5-1 and TRBJ2-7; D possibly corresponds to TRBD1 (6 bases). Sequenced material: peripheral blood, taken on day 0 of AZD1222 vaccination. The TCR was taken from an adult in good health. The CDR3 sequence: CASSKLQTGYEQYF. CDR3 coding DNA: TGCGCCAGCAGTAAGTTACAAACAGGGTACGAGCAGTACTTC.